One T cell receptor (beta chain) is described in this entry. Antigen specificity is unknown. These data are taken from a study of siplizumab effects on memory and regulatory T cells. Study findings and constraints: Significant reduction of alloreactive sequences traceable to unstimulated CD4+ memory cells was observed with siplizumab. It seemed that naive T cells were more diverse than memory cells and were major contributors to the alloresponse.

Each sample yielded 90,000 to 100,000 assayed TCR templates. Repertoires were generated with immunoSEQ multiplex PCR, while TCRdb's copy carries only in-frame clones and drops some. Of more than 85,000 clones in the sample, 92% are singletons; the top ten hold 0.73%. CDR1 and CDR2 from the germline V gene are SNHLY and FYNNEI. V lost 4 bases, J lost 10 bases, and 17 bases lay in between. This CDR3 contains 14 residues. The chain couples TRBV2 to TRBJ2-1; D is perhaps TRBD2 (6 bases). Sequencing was performed on Tregs sorted from blood. The sequence derives from a human donor in good health. CDR3 loop: CASSVPHTSREQFF. Here the CDR3 DNA reads TGTGCCAGCAGTGTACCACACACTAGCAGGGAGCAGTTCTTC.